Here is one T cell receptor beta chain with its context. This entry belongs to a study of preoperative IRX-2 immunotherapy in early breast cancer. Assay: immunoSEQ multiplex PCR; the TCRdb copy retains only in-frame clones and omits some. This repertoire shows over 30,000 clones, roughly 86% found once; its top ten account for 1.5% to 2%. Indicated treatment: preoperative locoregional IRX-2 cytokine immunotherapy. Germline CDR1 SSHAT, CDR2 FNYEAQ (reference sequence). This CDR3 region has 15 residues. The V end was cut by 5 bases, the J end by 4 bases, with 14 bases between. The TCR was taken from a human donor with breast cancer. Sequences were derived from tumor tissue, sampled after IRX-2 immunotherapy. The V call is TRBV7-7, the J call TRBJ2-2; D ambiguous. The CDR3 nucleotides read TGTGCCAGCAGCCAAAAGGCCCTCTCCACCGGGGAGCTGTTTTTT. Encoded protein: CASSQKALSTGELFF.